The entry that follows covers one TCR beta chain sequence. This entry comes from a study of control samples from healthy donors and cancer patients. Assay used: immunoSEQ multiplex PCR; TCRdb lists only in-frame clones, some missing. The sample shows about 85,000 clones, about 89% of them seen only once. The TCR originated in a woman between 55 and 75 years old in good health. Sequencing used blood.

For the CDR3, the DNA is TGCGCCAGCAGCTTCTCGGGGGCACTTTTTTTTGGGAATGGCTACACCTTC. Protein: CASSFSGALFFGNGYTF. The V call is TRBV5-1, the J call TRBJ1-2; maybe TRBD1 (6 bases). The CDR3 has 17 amino acids. CDR1 is SGHRS, CDR2 YFSETQ, per germline. The V gene lost 2 bases and the J gene lost 6 bases, with 23 bases spanning the gap.